The rows below give T cell receptor beta chains drawn from one sample of a study of Graves' ophthalmopathy and Graves' hyperthyroidism. TCRdb redid the calling of the multiplex PCR reads with MiXCR, one entry per CDR3 protein. The sample consists of 650,000 to 800,000 distinct CDR3 sequences, over 40% of them appearing once. Sequencing was performed on peripheral blood. These receptors all stem from an adult man with Graves' ophthalmopathy. Both conserved end residues are part of each CDR3. A D gene is named only where the DNA matches it firmly. A row's size may be missing; if present it is once, few, many or a size class.

TRBV7-8	TRBD1	TRBJ2-7	-	CASSPPRGRAYEQYF	TGTGCCAGCAGCCCCCCGAGGGGGCGGGCCTACGAGCAGTACTTC
TRBV29-1	-	TRBJ1-4	many	CSVTATNEKLFF	TGCAGCGTGACAGCAACTAATGAAAAACTGTTTTTT
TRBV15	TRBD1	TRBJ1-2	-	CATSSEGGQTNYGYTF	TGTGCCACCAGCAGTGAAGGGGGACAGACTAACTATGGCTACACCTTC
TRBV11-2	-	TRBJ1-6	-	CASSSATSGHPLHF	TGTGCCAGCAGCTCCGCGACCTCCGGGCACCCCCTCCACTTT
TRBV2	TRBD2	TRBJ2-5	-	CASSAGVGGTHLEETQYF	TGTGCCAGCAGCGCGGGGGTTGGCGGGACTCATCTCGAAGAGACCCAGTACTTC
TRBV7-2	-	TRBJ1-4	-	CASSQGYSVNGKLFF	TGTGCCAGCAGCCAAGGATACAGTGTTAATGGAAAACTGTTTTTT
TRBV5-1	TRBD1	TRBJ2-6	-	CASSLAPGGLSGANVLTF	TGCGCCAGCAGCTTGGCCCCAGGGGGCTTAAGTGGGGCCAACGTCCTGACTTTC
TRBV5-5	TRBD1	TRBJ2-7	-	CASSPWTGEYEQYF	TGTGCCAGCAGCCCTTGGACAGGGGAATACGAGCAGTACTTC
TRBV7-9	-	TRBJ2-5	many	CASSYRGLGQYQETQYF	TGTGCCAGCAGCTACCGCGGGCTCGGACAATACCAAGAGACCCAGTACTTC
TRBV6-5	-	TRBJ2-5	-	CASSTQKTQETQYF	TGTGCCAGCAGTACACAGAAGACCCAAGAGACCCAGTACTTC
TRBV7-2	-	TRBJ1-3	many	CASSQGLAAGNTIYF	TGCGCCAGCAGCCAAGGGTTGGCAGCCGGAAACACCATATATTTT
TRBV2	TRBD2	TRBJ2-7	few	CASSPIGTSGFYEQYF	TGTGCCAGCAGCCCGATCGGGACTAGCGGATTCTACGAGCAGTACTTC
TRBV29-1	-	TRBJ1-1	-	CSVEREVHNEAFF	TGCAGCGTGGAGCGGGAGGTCCACAATGAAGCTTTCTTT
TRBV7-9	-	TRBJ1-5	many	CASSLTGTGNQPQHF	TGTGCCAGCAGCTTAACAGGGACGGGCAATCAGCCCCAGCATTTT
TRBV4-3	-	TRBJ1-2	many	CASSQDWPGYYGYTF	TGCGCCAGCAGCCAAGATTGGCCGGGTTATTATGGCTACACCTTC
TRBV7-9	TRBD2	TRBJ2-7	-	CASSWVSGTSYEQYF	TGTGCCAGCAGCTGGGTTAGCGGGACCTCCTACGAGCAGTACTTC
TRBV7-9	TRBD1	TRBJ2-7	-	CASSAPGQGDYEQYF	TGTGCCAGCAGCGCACCGGGACAGGGGGACTACGAGCAGTACTTC
TRBV5-1	-	TRBJ1-2	many	CASSFGGQGYGYTF	TGCGCCAGCAGCTTCGGGGGGCAAGGCTATGGCTACACCTTC
TRBV7-9	-	TRBJ2-3	-	CASSLAQMGDTQYF	TGTGCCAGCAGCTTAGCACAGATGGGAGATACGCAGTATTTT
TRBV27	-	TRBJ2-7	few	CASSTSSSYEQYF	TGTGCCAGCAGTACCAGTAGCTCCTACGAGCAGTACTTC
TRBV5-1	-	TRBJ2-7	-	CASSLGRGGPYF	TGCGCCAGCAGCTTGGGTAGGGGTGGTCCGTACTTC
TRBV7-2	-	TRBJ2-7	-	CASSLGRQLREQYF	TGTGCCAGCAGCTTGGGACGACAGCTGAGAGAGCAGTACTTC
TRBV4-2	-	TRBJ1-1	-	CASSPRYASSANENPEAFF	TGTGCCAGCAGCCCCCGGTATGCCTCGTCCGCTAATGAAAATCCTGAAGCTTTCTTT
TRBV7-9	-	TRBJ1-4	many	CASSSGTATNEKLFF	TGTGCCAGCAGCTCTGGGACGGCAACTAATGAAAAACTGTTTTTT
TRBV7-3	TRBD1	TRBJ1-5	-	CASSSQGQGAF	TGTGCCAGCAGCTCCCAGGGACAGGGGGCTTTT
TRBV10-3	-	TRBJ1-2	-	CAISETDTNYGYTF	TGTGCCATCAGTGAGACAGACACTAACTATGGCTACACCTTC
TRBV7-8	TRBD2	TRBJ2-5	-	CASSHGGGALETQYF	TGTGCCAGCAGCCACGGCGGGGGGGCCTTGGAGACCCAGTACTTC
TRBV5-8	TRBD1	TRBJ1-1	few	CASSGGGQGSSTEAFF	TGTGCCAGCAGCGGGGGGGGACAGGGCTCTAGCACTGAAGCTTTCTTT
TRBV29-1	-	TRBJ1-3	-	CSVEDRGRSGETIYF	TGCAGCGTTGAAGATCGGGGCAGGTCGGGTGAGACCATATATTTT
TRBV7-9	-	TRBJ2-7	-	CASSAGSATYEQYF	TGTGCCAGCAGCGCCGGGTCAGCAACCTACGAGCAGTACTTC
TRBV19	TRBD1	TRBJ1-2	-	CASSPLDRGSYGYTF	TGTGCCAGTAGTCCCCTGGACAGGGGATCCTATGGCTACACCTTC
TRBV6-6	TRBD1	TRBJ2-7	once	CASSYSKQGGYEQYF	TGTGCCAGCAGTTACTCGAAACAGGGGGGCTACGAGCAGTACTTC
TRBV9	-	TRBJ1-4	-	CASSQRQASGEKLFF	TGTGCCAGCAGCCAAAGACAGGCCTCTGGGGAAAAACTGTTTTTT
TRBV2	TRBD1	TRBJ2-5	-	CASSQQGTGKETQYF	TGTGCCAGCAGTCAACAAGGGACAGGGAAAGAGACCCAGTACTTC